This T cell receptor beta chain was profiled in a study of cytomegalovirus exposure and HLA in healthy donors. This CDR3 has 15 amino acids. Trimming took 0 bases from V and 5 from J, leaving 10 bases between them. CDR1 LGHNA and CDR2 YSLEER come from the germline V gene. It was with 60 Vbeta and 13 Jbeta primers that the PCR ran. TCRdb's table, derived via immunoSEQ multiplex PCR, lists solely in-frame clones and lacks some. The record lists fewer than 150,000 clones, of which the ten most abundant hold approximately 2.5%. The TCR comes from a man in his forties in good health and CMV-seronegative. Source material: PBMCs. The chain has TRBV4-3 and TRBJ2-2; possibly TRBD2 for D (7 bases). The CDR3 coding sequence is TGCGCCAGCAGCCAAGAAGGGAGGGGGACCGGGGAGCTGTTTTTT. It codes for CASSQEGRGTGELFF.